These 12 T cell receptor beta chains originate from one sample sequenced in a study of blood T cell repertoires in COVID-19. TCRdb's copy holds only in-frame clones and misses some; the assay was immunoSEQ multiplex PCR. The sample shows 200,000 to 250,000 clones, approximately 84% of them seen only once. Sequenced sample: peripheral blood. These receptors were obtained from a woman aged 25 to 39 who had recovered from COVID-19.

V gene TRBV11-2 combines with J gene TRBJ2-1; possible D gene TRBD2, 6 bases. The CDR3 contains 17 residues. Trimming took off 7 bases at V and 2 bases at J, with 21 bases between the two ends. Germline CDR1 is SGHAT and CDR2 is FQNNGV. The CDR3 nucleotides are TGTGCCAGCACCCCCGCGGCGGGGCCCATACCCTACAATGAGCAGTTCTTC. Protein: CASTPAAGPIPYNEQFF.

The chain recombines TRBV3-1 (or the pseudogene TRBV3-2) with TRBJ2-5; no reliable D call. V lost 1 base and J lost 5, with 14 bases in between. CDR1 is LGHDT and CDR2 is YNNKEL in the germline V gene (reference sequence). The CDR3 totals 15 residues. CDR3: CASSQAHGRRETQYF. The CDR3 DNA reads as TGTGCCAGCAGCCAAGCGCACGGCCGCAGGGAGACCCAGTACTTC.

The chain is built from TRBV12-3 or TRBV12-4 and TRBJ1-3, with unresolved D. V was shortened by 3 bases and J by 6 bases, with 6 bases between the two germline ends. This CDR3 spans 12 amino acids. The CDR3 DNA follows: TGTGCCAGCAGTTTCCCGGTAAACACCATATATTTT. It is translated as CASSFPVNTIYF.

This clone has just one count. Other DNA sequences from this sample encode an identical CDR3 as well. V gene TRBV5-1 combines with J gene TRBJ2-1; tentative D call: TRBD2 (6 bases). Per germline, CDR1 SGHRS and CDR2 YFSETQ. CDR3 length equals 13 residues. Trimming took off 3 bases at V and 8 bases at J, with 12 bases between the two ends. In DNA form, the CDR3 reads TGCGCCAGCAGCTCCGGGACTGGGGATGAGCAGTTCTTC. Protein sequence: CASSSGTGDEQFF.

CDR3 region: CASSATQVVSSGNTIYF. CDR3 sequence (DNA): TGTGCCAGCTCGGCAACTCAGGTGGTCTCCTCTGGAAACACCATATATTTT. This chain uses TRBV18 with TRBJ1-3; D ambiguous. The CDR3 consists of 17 residues. V shed 6 bases and J shed 0 bases, with 18 bases lying between them. Germline CDR1 KGHSH, CDR2 LQKENI.

The CDR3 loop reads CASSQLAGATGELFF. CDR3 DNA sequence: TGTGCCAGCAGCCAACTAGCGGGGGCCACCGGGGAGCTGTTTTTT. The genes are TRBV3-1 (or the pseudogene TRBV3-2) and TRBJ2-2, with 10 bases aligning to TRBD2. After removal of 2 bases from V and 4 bases from J, the junction contained 1 base not matched to a gene. The CDR3 length is 15 residues. Looked up from germline, CDR1 is LGHDT and CDR2 is YNNKEL (reference sequence).

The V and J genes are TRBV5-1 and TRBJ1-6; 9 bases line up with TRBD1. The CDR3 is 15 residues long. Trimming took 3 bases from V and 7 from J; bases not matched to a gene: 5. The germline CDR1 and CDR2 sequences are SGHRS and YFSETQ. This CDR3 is CASSWGQGGNSPLHF. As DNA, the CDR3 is TGCGCCAGCAGCTGGGGACAGGGCGGGAATTCACCCCTCCACTTT.

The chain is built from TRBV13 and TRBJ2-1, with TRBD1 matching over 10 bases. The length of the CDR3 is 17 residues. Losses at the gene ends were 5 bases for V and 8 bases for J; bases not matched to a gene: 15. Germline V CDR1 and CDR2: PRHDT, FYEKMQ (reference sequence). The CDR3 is CASSETGQGGLVYEQFF. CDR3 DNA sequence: TGTGCCAGCAGCGAAACCGGACAGGGGGGACTCGTGTATGAGCAGTTCTTC.

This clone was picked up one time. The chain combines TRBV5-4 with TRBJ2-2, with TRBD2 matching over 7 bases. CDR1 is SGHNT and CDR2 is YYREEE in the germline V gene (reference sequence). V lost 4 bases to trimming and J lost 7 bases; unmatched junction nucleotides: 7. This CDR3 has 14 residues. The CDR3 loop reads CASSPSGVNGELFF. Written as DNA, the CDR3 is TGTGCCAGCAGCCCGAGCGGGGTGAACGGGGAGCTGTTTTTT.

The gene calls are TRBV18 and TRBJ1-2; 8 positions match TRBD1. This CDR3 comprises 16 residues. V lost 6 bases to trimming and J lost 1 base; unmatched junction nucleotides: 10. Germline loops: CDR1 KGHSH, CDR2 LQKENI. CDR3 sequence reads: CASSGTTGEFNYGYTF. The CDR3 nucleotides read TGTGCCAGCTCCGGCACGACAGGGGAATTTAACTATGGCTACACCTTC.

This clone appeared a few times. Here the CDR3 reads CASSSSGTIYGYTF. The DNA of the CDR3 is TGCGCCAGCAGCTCTTCCGGGACTATCTATGGCTACACCTTC. This chain links TRBV5-1 with TRBJ1-2; D perhaps matches TRBD1 (5 bases). The CDR3 totals 14 residues. The V end lost 3 bases, the J end lost 4 bases, and 13 bases lay between the germline ends. Germline assignment: CDR1 SGHRS and CDR2 YFSETQ.

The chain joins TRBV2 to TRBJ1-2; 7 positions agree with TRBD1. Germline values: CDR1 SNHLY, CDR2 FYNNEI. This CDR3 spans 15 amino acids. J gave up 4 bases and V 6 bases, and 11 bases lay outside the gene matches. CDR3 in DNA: TGTGCCAGCAGAGCCTCGGGGGACAGATTCTATGGCTACACCTTC. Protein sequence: CASRASGDRFYGYTF.